This T cell receptor (beta chain) was obtained from a study of blood T cells in healthy people across ages. Overall study: About one barcoded TCR beta cDNA was captured per two T cells.

Using a J-beta primer mix together with a sample-barcoded 5' primer, a second PCR was run for roughly 6 to 11 cycles. TCRdb passed the 5' RACE reads through MiXCR, listing each CDR3 protein once. The profile shows about a million distinct CDR3 sequences, approximately 38% of them singletons. Germline-derived CDR1 and CDR2 are MDHEN and SYDVKM. The CDR3 contains 15 residues. The V and J ends lost 3 bases and 11 bases respectively, with 22 bases between them. The TCR was taken from a young man in good health. V is TRBV28 and J is TRBJ2-5; TRBD1 is a possible D gene (6 bases). The sequenced sample consisted of blood. CDR3 bases: TGTGCCAGCAGTTTCACAGGGCAAACCTACAATGAGCAGTACTTC. Its protein product is CASSFTGQTYNEQYF.